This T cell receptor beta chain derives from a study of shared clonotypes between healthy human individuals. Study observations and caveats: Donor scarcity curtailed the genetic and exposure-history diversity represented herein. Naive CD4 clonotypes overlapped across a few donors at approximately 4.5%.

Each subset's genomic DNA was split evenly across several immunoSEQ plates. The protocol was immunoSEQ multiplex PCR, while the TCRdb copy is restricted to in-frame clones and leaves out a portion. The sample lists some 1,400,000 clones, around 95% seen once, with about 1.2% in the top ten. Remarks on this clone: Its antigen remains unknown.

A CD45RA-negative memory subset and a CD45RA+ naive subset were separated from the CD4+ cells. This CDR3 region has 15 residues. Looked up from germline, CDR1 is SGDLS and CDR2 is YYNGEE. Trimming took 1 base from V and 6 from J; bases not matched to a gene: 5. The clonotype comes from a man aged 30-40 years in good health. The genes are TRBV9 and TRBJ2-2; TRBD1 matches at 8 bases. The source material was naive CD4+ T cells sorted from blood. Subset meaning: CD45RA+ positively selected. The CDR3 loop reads CASSVRGQVPGELFF. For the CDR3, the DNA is TGTGCCAGCAGCGTAAGGGGACAGGTGCCCGGGGAGCTGTTTTTT.